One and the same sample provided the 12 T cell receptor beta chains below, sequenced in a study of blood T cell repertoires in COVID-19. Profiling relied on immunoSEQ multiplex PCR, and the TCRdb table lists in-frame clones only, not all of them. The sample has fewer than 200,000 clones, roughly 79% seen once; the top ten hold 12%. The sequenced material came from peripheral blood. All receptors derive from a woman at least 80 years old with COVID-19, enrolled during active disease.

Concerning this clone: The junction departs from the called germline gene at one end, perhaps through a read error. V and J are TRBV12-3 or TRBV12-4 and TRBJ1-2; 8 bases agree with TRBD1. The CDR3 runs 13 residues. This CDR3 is CASRLAGTGGYTF. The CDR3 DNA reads TGTGCCAGCAGATTAGCCGGGACAGGAGGTTACACCTTC.

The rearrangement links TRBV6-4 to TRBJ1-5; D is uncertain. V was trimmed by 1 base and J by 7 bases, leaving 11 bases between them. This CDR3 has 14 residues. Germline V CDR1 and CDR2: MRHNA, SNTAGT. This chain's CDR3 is CASSDYGVPQPQHF. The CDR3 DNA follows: TGTGCCAGCAGTGACTACGGGGTCCCACAGCCCCAGCATTTT.

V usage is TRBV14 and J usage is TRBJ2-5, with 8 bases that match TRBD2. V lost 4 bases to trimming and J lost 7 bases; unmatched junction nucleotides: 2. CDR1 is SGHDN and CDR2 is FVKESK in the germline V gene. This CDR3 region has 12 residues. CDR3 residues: CASSPSGRTQYF. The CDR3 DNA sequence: TGTGCCAGCAGCCCAAGCGGGAGGACCCAGTACTTC. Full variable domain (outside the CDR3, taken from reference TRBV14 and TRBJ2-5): EAGVTQFPSHSVIEKGQTVTLRCDPISGHDNLYWYRRVMGKEIKFLLHFVKESKQDESGMPNNRFLAERTGGTYSTLKVQPAELEDSGVYFCASSPSGRTQYFGPGTRLLVL.

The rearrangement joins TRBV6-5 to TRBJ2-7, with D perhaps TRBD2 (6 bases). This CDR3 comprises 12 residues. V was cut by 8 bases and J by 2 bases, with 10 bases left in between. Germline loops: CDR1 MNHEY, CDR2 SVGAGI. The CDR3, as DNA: TGTGCCAGCGGGGGGAGACCCTACGAGCAGTACTTC. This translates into CASGGRPYEQYF.

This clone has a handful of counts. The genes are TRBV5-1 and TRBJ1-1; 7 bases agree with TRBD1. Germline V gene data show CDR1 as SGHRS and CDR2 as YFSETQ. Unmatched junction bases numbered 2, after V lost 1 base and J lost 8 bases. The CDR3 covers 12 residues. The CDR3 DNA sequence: TGCGCCAGCAGCTTGATGGGACAGGAAGCTTTCTTT. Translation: CASSLMGQEAFF.

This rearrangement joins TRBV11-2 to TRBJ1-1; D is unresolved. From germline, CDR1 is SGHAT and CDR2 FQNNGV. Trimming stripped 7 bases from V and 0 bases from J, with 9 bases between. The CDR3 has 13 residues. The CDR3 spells CASTSLLNTEAFF. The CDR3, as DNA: TGTGCCAGCACCTCCCTCCTGAACACTGAAGCTTTCTTT.

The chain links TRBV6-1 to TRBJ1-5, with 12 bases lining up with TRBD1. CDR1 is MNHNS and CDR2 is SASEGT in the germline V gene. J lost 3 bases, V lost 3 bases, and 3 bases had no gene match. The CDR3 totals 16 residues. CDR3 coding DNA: TGTGCCAGCAGTGACTGGGGACAGGGGGCCAATCAGCCCCAGCATTTT. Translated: CASSDWGQGANQPQHF.

CDR3 residues: CASSLRTSRAYEQYF. CDR3 nucleotides: TGTGCCAGCAGTTTACGGACTAGCAGAGCCTACGAGCAGTACTTC. The rearrangement uses TRBV28 and TRBJ2-7; 8 bases are shared with TRBD2. CDR1 is MDHEN, CDR2 SYDVKM, per germline. The CDR3 has 15 amino acids. V was clipped by 2 bases and J by 2 bases; unmatched bases: 5. The variable domain in full, completed from reference TRBV28 and TRBJ2-7, reads DVKVTQSSRYLVKRTGEKVFLECVQDMDHENMFWYRQDPGLGLRLIYFSYDVKMKEKGDIPEGYSVSREKKERFSLILESASTNQTSMYLCASSLRTSRAYEQYFGPGTRLTVT.

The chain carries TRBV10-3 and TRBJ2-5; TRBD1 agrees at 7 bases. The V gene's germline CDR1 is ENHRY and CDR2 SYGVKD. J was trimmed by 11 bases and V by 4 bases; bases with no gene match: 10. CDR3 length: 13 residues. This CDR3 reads CAISGTGYPPQYF. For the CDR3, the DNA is TGTGCCATCAGTGGGACAGGATACCCGCCTCAGTACTTC.

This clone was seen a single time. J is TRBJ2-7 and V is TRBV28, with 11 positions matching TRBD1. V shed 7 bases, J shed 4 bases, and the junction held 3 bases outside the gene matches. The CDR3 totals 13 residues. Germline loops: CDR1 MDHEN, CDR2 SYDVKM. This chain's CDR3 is CASKDRGHYEQYF. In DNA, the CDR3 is TGTGCCAGCAAGGACAGGGGGCATTACGAGCAGTACTTC.

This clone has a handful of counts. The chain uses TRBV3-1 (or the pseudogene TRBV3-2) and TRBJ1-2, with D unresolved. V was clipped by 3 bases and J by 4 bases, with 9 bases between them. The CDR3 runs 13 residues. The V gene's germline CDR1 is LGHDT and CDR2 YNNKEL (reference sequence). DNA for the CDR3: TGTGCCAGCAGCCATGCGGGCGCCTATGGCTACACCTTC. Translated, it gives CASSHAGAYGYTF.

For the CDR3, the DNA is TGTGCCAGGGAGCAGGGCGGCACTATCCAGTTCTTC. Residues: CAREQGGTIQFF. The chain links TRBV5-7 to TRBJ2-1; possibly TRBD1 for D (5 bases). TRBV5-7 is an ORF, and what it does is uncertain. The CDR3 loop spans 12 amino acids. V lost 8 bases and J 13 bases, leaving 19 bases between the germline ends.